This T cell receptor (beta chain) is drawn from a study of control samples from healthy donors and cancer patients. This CDR3 has 14 residues. Germline values: CDR1 SGHTA, CDR2 FQGTGA. The ends were cut back, 6 bases at V and 0 bases at J, with 8 bases in the middle. Libraries were prepared by immunoSEQ multiplex PCR; TCRdb keeps only in-frame clonotypes and omits some of them. The table lists about 120,000 clones, around nine tenths of them singletons, with approximately 2.2% in the top ten. Sequencing input: blood. The TCR sequence derives from a woman between 65 and 79 years old in good health. This chain joins TRBV7-3 and TRBJ2-2, with D possibly matching TRBD2 (6 bases). CDR3: CASSSGANTGELFF. The CDR3 DNA reads TGTGCCAGCAGTTCGGGGGCGAACACCGGGGAGCTGTTTTTT.